This record looks at one TCR beta chain sequence and its context. The antigen remains undetermined. This sample is drawn from a study of cytomegalovirus exposure and HLA in healthy donors. Study-wide results and limits: Listed as cytomegalovirus-associated were 150 or so TCR beta chains. Rare TCR sequences dominated, though some public TCRs recurred in many donors.

Clones were sequenced by immunoSEQ multiplex PCR, and TCRdb holds only the in-frame ones, with some missing. The sample has roughly 310,000 clones; roughly 86% are singletons. The donors were part of the validation cohort of 100 to 150 subjects. That cohort was separate from the first cohort, which comprised under 700 subjects. V lost 0 bases and J lost 8, with 17 bases in between. The CDR3 runs 15 residues. Germline assignment: CDR1 SGHNT and CDR2 YYREEE (reference sequence). V is TRBV5-4 and J is TRBJ1-1; D is ambiguous. This sequence was found in a man aged 25-45 years in good health and CMV-seronegative. The sequenced sample was PBMCs. The CDR3 loop is CASSLVGQDFREAFF. CDR3 DNA sequence: TGTGCCAGCAGCTTGGTCGGTCAGGACTTTAGGGAAGCTTTCTTT.